This entry lists 28 T cell receptor beta chains sequenced from one sample in a study of identical twins (TCRdb year 2016). Libraries were made using 5' RACE. The listed sequencing device is Illumina HiSeq 2000. The public reads were run again by TCRdb, first through fastp at Q25 and then through MiXCR, and only productive beta chains were kept. Every entry covers one CDR3 protein and lists the most common genes and DNA from its rows. The sample table lists roughly 570,000 distinct CDR3 sequences, around 9.6% of them with a count of one. The ten largest clones represent roughly 3.2% of the sample. This same sample was also part of a study on yellow fever vaccine responses in identical twins.

The sequencing input was PBMCs. The receptors were gathered from a woman between 18 and 29 years old in good health.

This clonotype was seen many times. The rearrangement joins TRBV28 to TRBJ2-7; D may be TRBD1 or TRBD2 (6 bases each). The CDR3 has 14 residues. Germline-derived CDR1 and CDR2 are MDHEN and SYDVKM. The germline V and J ends were trimmed by 2 bases and 3 bases, with 11 bases remaining between them. The CDR3 DNA is TGTGCCAGCAGTTTACTGGGGGGCCTCTACGAGCAGTACTTC. As protein: CASSLLGGLYEQYF.

This clonotype appeared a few times. The rearrangement joins TRBV5-1 to TRBJ2-1; TRBD2 aligns across 7 bases. V was pared by 6 bases and J by 10 bases, with 7 bases of the junction left unmatched. The CDR3 extends over 12 amino acids. Looked up from germline, CDR1 is SGHRS and CDR2 is YFSETQ. The CDR3 sequence is CASKRDQSEQFF. CDR3 coding DNA: TGCGCCAGCAAGCGGGACCAAAGCGAGCAGTTCTTC.

In this sample, this clonotype turned up a few times. The J gene is TRBJ2-2, the V gene TRBV28; the D gene is possibly TRBD2 (6 bases). The V and J ends lost 5 bases and 0 bases respectively, with 13 bases between them. The CDR3 contains 16 residues. CDR1 and CDR2 from the germline V gene are MDHEN and SYDVKM. The CDR3 region is CASSAPSAPNTGELFF. The CDR3 DNA is TGTGCCAGCAGTGCCCCTAGCGCCCCGAACACCGGGGAGCTGTTTTTT.

This clonotype has at least ten counts. V usage is TRBV7-2 and J usage is TRBJ1-3; D is ambiguous. Germline V lookup: CDR1 SGHTA, CDR2 FQGNSA. V lost 2 bases, J lost 5 bases, and 10 bases lay in between. This CDR3 contains 14 residues. The CDR3 spells CASSLNRNRNTIYF. CDR3 nucleotide sequence: TGTGCCAGCAGCTTAAATCGAAACAGAAACACCATATATTTT.

This clonotype was recorded at least ten times. The chain uses TRBV12-3 or TRBV12-4 and TRBJ2-3, with 7 nucleotides matching TRBD1. With V trimmed by 4 bases and J by 2 bases, 9 bases remained unmatched. CDR3 length equals 16 residues. CDR3 nucleotides: TGTGCCAGCAGTTCCCACGGGACAGTCCTCACAGATACGCAGTATTTT. This codes for CASSSHGTVLTDTQYF.

In its sample, this clonotype was seen a few times. The chain is built from TRBV6-5 and TRBJ2-2, with TRBD2 identical over 14 bases. V lost 3 bases to trimming and J lost 4 bases; unmatched junction nucleotides: 10. The CDR3 is made up of 19 amino acids. Germline V lookup: CDR1 MNHEY, CDR2 SVGAGI. The CDR3, as DNA: TGTGCCAGCAGTTATTCAGGACTAGCGGGGGGCGTGGCCACCGGGGAGCTGTTTTTT. This sequence encodes CASSYSGLAGGVATGELFF.

This chain joins TRBV28 and TRBJ2-7; 8 bases agree with TRBD2. CDR1 is MDHEN and CDR2 is SYDVKM in the germline V gene. The CDR3 loop spans 15 amino acids. The ends lost 4 bases at V and 3 bases at J; junction bases unmatched: 8. DNA of the CDR3: TGTGCCAGCAGTTACTCCGGGACTAGTGACTACGAGCAGTACTTC. This codes for CASSYSGTSDYEQYF.

This clonotype was detected many times. The V call is TRBV14, the J call TRBJ2-1, with a possible D match to TRBD2 (5 bases). Germline CDR1 reads SGHDN; CDR2 reads FVKESK. V gave up 1 base and J gave up 9 bases, with 13 bases separating them. CDR3 size: 14 residues. CDR3 in DNA: TGTGCCAGCAGCCAAGCTAGCTCTACAATTGAGCAGTTCTTC. Its translation: CASSQASSTIEQFF.

This clonotype came up many times. The rearrangement links TRBV10-1 to TRBJ2-1, with D perhaps matching TRBD1 (6 bases). CDR1 is WNHNN and CDR2 is SYGVQD in the germline V gene (reference sequence). Trimming took off 3 bases at V and 5 bases at J, with 11 bases between the two ends. The CDR3 consists of 14 residues. The CDR3 loop reads CASSDGGPNNEQFF. CDR3 bases: TGCGCCAGCAGTGATGGGGGCCCCAACAATGAGCAGTTCTTC.

The rearrangement joins TRBV7-9 to TRBJ1-1; D is unclear. The germline gives CDR1 SEHNR, CDR2 FQNEAQ (reference sequence). The CDR3 is 14 residues long. With 3 bases removed from V and 1 base from J, the gap between germline ends came to 9 bases. CDR3 nucleotides: TGTGCCAGCAGCTTTAGCGACGCGAACACTGAAGCTTTCTTT. Translating gives CASSFSDANTEAFF. Complete variable domain (other parts from reference TRBV7-9 and TRBJ1-1): DTGVSQNPRHKITKRGQNVTFRCDPISEHNRLYWYRQTLGQGPEFLTYFQNEAQLEKSRLLSDRFSAERPKGSFSTLEIQRTEQGDSAMYLCASSFSDANTEAFFGQGTRLTVV.

This clonotype has more than one count but fewer than ten. V usage is TRBV7-2 and J usage is TRBJ2-3; D ambiguous. The CDR3 spans 15 residues. Germline CDR1 and CDR2: SGHTA and FQGNSA. With 1 base removed from V and 1 base from J, the gap between germline ends came to 9 bases. The CDR3 sequence is CASSLVEAGTDTQYF. CDR3 nucleotide sequence: TGTGCCAGCAGCTTAGTCGAGGCTGGCACAGATACGCAGTATTTT. Filled out from reference TRBV7-2 and TRBJ2-3, the complete variable domain reads GAGVSQSPSNKVTEKGKDVELRCDPISGHTALYWYRQSLGQGLEFLIYFQGNSAPDKSGLPSDRFSAERTGGSVSTLTIQRTQQEDSAVYLCASSLVEAGTDTQYFGPGTRLTVL.

This clonotype was seen ten or more times. The rearrangement links TRBV11-2 to TRBJ2-1; D is possibly TRBD1 (5 bases). The V end lost 0 bases, the J end lost 3 bases, and 9 bases lay between the germline ends. CDR3 size: 15 residues. Germline assignment: CDR1 SGHAT and CDR2 FQNNGV. CDR3 protein: CASSLEGLDYNEQFF. Written as DNA, the CDR3 is TGTGCCAGCAGCTTAGAGGGGCTTGACTACAATGAGCAGTTCTTC.

The chain joins TRBV13 to TRBJ2-7; 8 bases agree with TRBD1. Germline V gene sequence: CDR1 PRHDT, CDR2 FYEKMQ (reference sequence). The V gene end was trimmed by 3 bases and the J gene end by 5 bases; junction bases not matched to a gene: 6. CDR3 length: 14 residues. CDR3 residues: CASSFPRGPDEQYF. In DNA, the CDR3 is TGTGCCAGCAGCTTCCCCAGGGGGCCAGACGAGCAGTACTTC.

This clonotype appeared many times. The chain carries TRBV6-2 or TRBV6-3 and TRBJ2-1; D gene ambiguous. This CDR3 is built from 17 residues. V was pared by 2 bases and J by 8 bases, with 22 bases between. CDR1 is MNHEY and CDR2 is SVGEGT in the germline V gene. The CDR3 reads CASSYAIGRSDEDEQFF. Here the CDR3 DNA reads TGTGCCAGCAGTTACGCGATTGGTAGGAGTGACGAAGATGAGCAGTTCTTC.

This clonotype was counted ten times or more. The chain joins TRBV7-2 to TRBJ2-2; the D gene could be TRBD1 or TRBD2 (5 bases each). V was pared by 6 bases and J by 3 bases, with 20 bases between. CDR1 is SGHTA and CDR2 is FQGNSA in the germline V gene. The CDR3 loop spans 17 amino acids. The DNA of the CDR3 is TGTGCCAGCAGTTTACTGTGGGGGAATGCGTACACCGGGGAGCTGTTTTTT. Protein: CASSLLWGNAYTGELFF.

This sequence joins TRBV5-4 and TRBJ2-5; D uncertain. The germline gives CDR1 SGHNT, CDR2 YYREEE (reference sequence). The CDR3 loop spans 13 amino acids. The V and J ends lost 8 bases and 5 bases respectively, with 16 bases between them. DNA of the CDR3: TGTGCCAGGAGCCTGAAAAATAGGGAGACCCAGTACTTC. Protein product: CARSLKNRETQYF.

The chain has TRBV4-3 and TRBJ2-7, with D perhaps TRBD2 (5 bases). The CDR3 has 14 amino acids. CDR1 LGHNA and CDR2 YSLEER come from the germline V gene. V lost 5 bases, J lost 4 bases, and 15 bases lay in between. The CDR3 protein is CASSDGLGGYEQYF. The CDR3 DNA reads as TGCGCCAGCAGCGACGGACTCGGCGGGTACGAGCAGTACTTC.

This clonotype appeared a single time. The V call is TRBV7-9, the J call TRBJ2-6, with 8 positions matching TRBD1. The length of the CDR3 is 17 residues. V shed 5 bases, J shed 2 bases, and the junction held 8 bases outside the gene matches. Germline CDR1 reads SEHNR; CDR2 reads FQNEAQ (reference sequence). The CDR3 reads CASSPDRGSTGANVLTF. The CDR3, as DNA: TGTGCCAGCAGCCCCGACAGGGGCTCGACTGGGGCCAACGTCCTGACTTTC.

This clonotype was detected only a few times. The gene calls are TRBV5-1 and TRBJ2-5, with 11 bases identical to TRBD2. V lost 4 bases to trimming and J lost 2 bases; unmatched junction nucleotides: 4. The CDR3 spans 15 residues. Germline lookup yields CDR1 SGHRS and CDR2 YFSETQ. The CDR3 bases are TGCGCCAGCAGCCGGGGACTAGCGGTACAAGAGACCCAGTACTTC. Amino acid sequence: CASSRGLAVQETQYF.

This clonotype was seen more than once but under ten times. This chain connects TRBV7-8 to TRBJ2-7, with 10 bases identical to TRBD1. Trimming removed 2 bases from V and 0 bases from J; junction bases left unmatched: 25. Germline lookup yields CDR1 SGHVS and CDR2 FQNEAQ. The CDR3 is made up of 23 amino acids. CDR3 nucleotide sequence: TGTGCCAGCAGCTTAAAGGGAGGATTAACAGGGACAGGGGACGTCCAAGTCTCCTACGAGCAGTACTTC. Protein: CASSLKGGLTGTGDVQVSYEQYF.

The chain couples TRBV28 to TRBJ2-3; D may be TRBD1 (5 bases). Trimming removed 5 bases from V and 3 bases from J, with 12 bases in between. The CDR3 has 14 residues. Germline V CDR1 and CDR2: MDHEN, SYDVKM. CDR3 loop: CASSRRVVTDTQYF. The CDR3 nucleotides are TGTGCCAGCAGTCGCAGGGTGGTAACAGATACGCAGTATTTT.

This clonotype came up many times. The chain has TRBV12-3 or TRBV12-4 and TRBJ2-7; 8 nucleotides agree with TRBD1. V shed 7 bases, J shed 2 bases, and the junction held 25 bases outside the gene matches. The CDR3 contains 20 residues. CDR3 region: CASKPGQGAFSSWGTYEQYF. CDR3 in DNA: TGTGCCAGCAAACCGGGTCAGGGGGCTTTTTCCTCCTGGGGAACCTACGAGCAGTACTTC.

This clonotype was recorded at least ten times. The gene calls are TRBV20-1 and TRBJ2-5; TRBD1 agrees at 7 bases. The germline gives CDR1 DFQATT, CDR2 SNEGSKA (reference sequence). Trimming cost V 6 bases and J 1 base; bases outside gene matches: 14. The CDR3 runs 16 residues. The chain's CDR3 is CSARGSPTLTQETQYF. The CDR3, as DNA: TGCAGTGCCAGGGGGTCCCCGACTCTAACCCAAGAGACCCAGTACTTC.

Turning to this clonotype: Just one base apart from a much larger clone, this may be a read error. V is TRBV10-3 and J is TRBJ1-5; no definite D call. The CDR3 runs 13 residues. The germline V and J ends were trimmed by 8 bases and 5 bases, with 13 bases remaining between them. Germline V gives CDR1 ENHRY, CDR2 SYGVKD. The CDR3 DNA reads TGTGCCATCGGGGTGGGTAGGGATCAGCCCCAGCATTTT. This gives the protein CAIGVGRDQPQHF.

This clonotype was observed a few times. CDR3 region: CASSSTSSPLHF. The CDR3 DNA reads as TGTGCCAGCAGTTCGACTTCTTCACCCCTCCACTTT. The rearrangement joins TRBV7-2 to TRBJ1-6, with D unclear. This CDR3 is 12 amino acids long. Trimming took 6 bases from V and 9 from J, leaving 9 bases between them. The germline V gene has CDR1 SGHTA and CDR2 FQGNSA.

There are a few counts of this clonotype. The CDR3 region is CASSPQGGLGETQYF. Written as DNA, the CDR3 is TGTGCCAGCAGCCCACAGGGGGGTTTAGGGGAGACCCAGTACTTC. This chain uses TRBV7-2 with TRBJ2-5, with 8 bases fitting TRBD1. The V segment lost 5 bases and the J segment 5 bases; nucleotides outside the gene matches: 10. Germline CDR1 SGHTA, CDR2 FQGNSA. There are 15 residues in the CDR3.

This clonotype was observed at least ten times. This sequence joins TRBV6-2 or TRBV6-3 and TRBJ1-5; D remains ambiguous. The V end lost 5 bases, the J end lost 5 bases, and 13 bases lay between the germline ends. CDR1 and CDR2 from the germline V gene are MNHEY and SVGEGT. CDR3 length: 14 residues. Here the CDR3 DNA reads TGTGCCAGCAGTCCGACCTACGAACATCAGCCCCAGCATTTT. As protein: CASSPTYEHQPQHF.

V and J are TRBV21-1 and TRBJ2-7; the table names TRBD1, a call not compared with the DNA. TRBV21-1 is flagged as a pseudogene. CDR3 size: 13 residues. The CDR3 sequence is CASSLKTGYEQYF. In DNA, the CDR3 is TGTGCCAGCAGTTTAAAAACAGGCTACGAGCAGTACTTC.